Sequencing of this T cell receptor (beta chain) was carried out in a study of shared clonotypes between healthy human individuals (dated by TCRdb to about 2020). General notes on the study: The cohort comprised two women and a few men aged 18 to 49 years. To estimate repertoire size and how much clonotypes are shared between individuals, the study performed deep sequencing of blood TCR repertoires from about five healthy adults. For each donor, CD4 naive and CD4 memory were each run on three plates, CD8 naive on two plates, and CD8 memory on one plate. Leukapheresis yielded between about 0.94 and 8.9 billion PBMCs per donor. To increase sequencing depth and limit assay-specific biases, different laboratories used diverse techniques to prepare libraries and sequence TCR repertoires.

Using the deep immunoSEQ assay, TCR CDR3 regions were amplified from genomic DNA by multiplex PCR. Extracted genomic DNA from each cell subset was spread evenly across all wells of several immunoSEQ 96-well plates, with each plate serving as a replicate. For sorted subsets, approximately 200 ng of genomic DNA, equivalent to some 33,000 T cell genomes, went into each replicate PCR. The purified libraries were quantified using a Qubit 3.0 fluorometer, sized with a Bioanalyzer 2100, and then quantified again using the KAPA Library Quantification kit. A separate single-read 150-cycle Illumina NextSeq 550 flow cell was used to sequence each immunoSEQ 96-well plate. The source study handled its data this way. Because the immunoSEQ output held only junctional sequences and lacked quality scores, the filtering could not match the filtering applied to full-length reads. To assign V/J genes and CDR3, sequences were annotated using PyIR, a Python wrapper for IgBLAST v1.9, with IMGT germline references. Reads were removed for weak V/J assignments (E-value above 1e-6), missing CDR3, stop codons, out-of-frame junctions, or ambiguous translated residues. V3J clonotypes were defined as sequences sharing an identical inferred V gene, J gene, and CDR3 amino acid sequence. The percentage overlap between two repertoires was calculated by dividing the number of shared unique clonotypes by the size of the smaller repertoire. Repertoire richness was assessed with RTK rarefaction, the Chao1 estimator, and Recon v2.1 estimates of unobserved clonotypes. Generation probabilities were computed with OLGA for all TCRbeta clonotypes obtained by the gDNA method from a few donors. Held by TCRdb, this immuneACCESS table contains in-frame sequences only and omits some clones. Under half of the omission traces to an unresolved V gene where checked; the cause of the rest is unknown. V, J and clone size derive from that table, while D and trimming were established from the DNA sequence. Here the sample has millions of clones; about 95% occur a single time. The ten most abundant clones make up around 1.1% of the sample.

Comment on this clone: Its antigen target is currently unknown. Per-nucleotide qualities are absent, and no much larger clonotype sits a single base away.

What the study reported, not specific to this receptor: The genetic and exposure-history diversity represented was limited by the small number of donors. Only blood was sampled, and tissue TCR repertoires likely differ from those in blood. Pairwise subsampling led to the expectation that sequencing depth would affect the degree of clonotype sharing among donors. When a handful of donors were compared, the shared fraction of clonotypes was around 5% for naive CD4, roughly 3.4% for naive CD8, 2.3% for memory CD4, and roughly 0.43% for memory CD8. Even with the large sequencing depth, rarefaction of the sorted-subset datasets indicated that sequencing was incomplete. Compared with non-shared clonotypes, clonotypes shared by all four sorted-subset donors had higher generation probabilities. Naive subsets generally had larger estimated clonotype richness than memory subsets.

For the CD8 naive samples, CD45RO-negative cells were positively selected for CCR7, yielding a CD45RA+CCR7+ population from which TemRA cells were excluded. Donors were healthy HIV-negative adults with no recently reported acute infections or vaccinations. Every donor was a Caucasian adult living in Nashville, Tennessee, USA. After blood collection by leukapheresis, PBMCs were isolated using Ficoll-Histopaque density gradient centrifugation and then cryopreserved in the vapor phase of liquid nitrogen. Analytical flow cytometry was used to check the purity and quantity of each magnetically sorted T cell population. Genomic DNA was isolated from every sorted fraction and measured by UV absorbance on a Nanodrop 2000c. The source of this sequence is a man aged 18 to 30 in good health. Sequences were obtained from naive CD8+ T cells sorted from blood. In the paper's terms, the cell subset or site label means: CD45RA+CCR7+.

For the CDR3, the sequence is CASSYLAGAGELFF. In nucleotide form, the sequence is TGTGCCAGCAGTTATCTCGCGGGGGCCGGGGAGCTGTTTTTT. Rearrangement joined TRBV6-6 to TRBJ2-2; the junction holds 7 bases that match TRBD2. Spanning cysteine to phenylalanine, the CDR3 consists of 14 amino acids. The read is trimmed to its CDR3 DNA, 42 bases read in frame from base 1. V trim: 3 bases; J trim: 6 bases; unmatched bases: 4. The germline V gene (reference sequence) yields MNHNY for CDR1 and SVGAGI for CDR2.